This T cell receptor (beta chain) originates from a study of T cells in Graves' hyperthyroidism and ophthalmopathy. Disease duration was under 3 months in the ophthalmopathy patients, who also had a Clinical Activity Score of at least 3 and a NOSPECS grade of at least 4. The authors took PBMCs from 10 ml fresh peripheral blood. This clonotype was seen at least ten times. TCR beta CDR3 region amplification was performed from RNA transcripts. RT-PCR in the first round (using the HTBI primer set) targeted the TCR CDR3. From the multiplex PCR reads, TCRdb called clonotypes with MiXCR, one entry per CDR3 protein. The profile covers under 250,000 distinct CDR3 sequences, with around 26% appearing a single time and roughly 40% taken by the ten largest. The CDR3 contains 15 residues. V was clipped by 0 bases and J by 4 bases, with 13 bases between them. Germline CDR1 reads SGHRS; CDR2 reads YFSETQ.

Sequenced material: blood. This chain connects TRBV5-1 to TRBJ2-5; D remains ambiguous. The receptor was derived from a woman between 40 and 55 years old with Graves' ophthalmopathy. In DNA form, the CDR3 reads TGCGCCAGCAGCTTGGATTGGACGGTGGGAGAGACCCAGTACTTC. This codes for CASSLDWTVGETQYF.